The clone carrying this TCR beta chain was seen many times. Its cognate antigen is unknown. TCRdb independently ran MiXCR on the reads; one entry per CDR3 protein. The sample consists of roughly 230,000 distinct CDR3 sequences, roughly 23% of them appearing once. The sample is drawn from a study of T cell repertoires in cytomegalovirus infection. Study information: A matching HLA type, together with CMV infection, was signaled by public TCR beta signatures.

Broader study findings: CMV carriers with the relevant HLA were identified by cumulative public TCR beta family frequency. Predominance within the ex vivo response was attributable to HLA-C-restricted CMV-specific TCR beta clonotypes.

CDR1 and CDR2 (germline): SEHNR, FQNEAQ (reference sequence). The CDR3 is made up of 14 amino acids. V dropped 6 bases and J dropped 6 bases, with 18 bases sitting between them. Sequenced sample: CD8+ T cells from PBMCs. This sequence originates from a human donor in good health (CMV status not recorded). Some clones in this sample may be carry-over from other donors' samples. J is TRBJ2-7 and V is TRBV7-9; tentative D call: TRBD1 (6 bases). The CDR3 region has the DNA TGTGCCAGCAGACCTCCAGGGGTACCCTTCGAGCAGTACTTC. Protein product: CASRPPGVPFEQYF.